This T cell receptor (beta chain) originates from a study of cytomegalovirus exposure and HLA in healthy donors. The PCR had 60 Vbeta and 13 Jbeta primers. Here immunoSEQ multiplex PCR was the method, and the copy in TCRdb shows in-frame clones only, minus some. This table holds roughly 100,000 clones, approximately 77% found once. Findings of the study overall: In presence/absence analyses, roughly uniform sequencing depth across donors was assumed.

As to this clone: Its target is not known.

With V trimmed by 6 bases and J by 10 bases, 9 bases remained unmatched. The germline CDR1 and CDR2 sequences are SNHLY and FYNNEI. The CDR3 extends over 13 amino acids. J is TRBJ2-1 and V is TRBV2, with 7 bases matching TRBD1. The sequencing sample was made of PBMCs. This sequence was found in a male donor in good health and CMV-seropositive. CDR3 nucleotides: TGTGCCAGCAGGGTAGACAGGGTAAGGGAGCAGTTCTTC. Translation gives CASRVDRVREQFF.